These T cell receptor beta chains were read from a single sample in a study of vaccination and CD4 T cells after COVID-19. For these TCRs, the target antigens are not known. One entry per CDR3 protein, called by TCRdb with MiXCR from the PCR reads. The sample includes approximately 8,300 distinct CDR3 sequences, about 57% seen only once; the top ten take over 15%. Sample: cultured CD4+ T cells from blood, taken after SARS-CoV-2 vaccination. These receptors were collected from a human donor with COVID-19. Each CDR3 is given with its conserved first and last residue. A D gene is named only where the DNA matches it firmly. A clone size is listed for some rows: how often the clone was seen (once, few, many), or a class if it is expanded.

D gene,J gene,clone size,CDR3 length,V gene,CDR3 protein,CDR3 DNA
TRBD1,TRBJ1-1,NA,17,TRBV24-1,CATRFSRDRGRDTEAFF,TGTGCCACCAGATTCAGCCGGGACAGGGGAAGAGACACTGAAGCTTTCTTT
TRBD2,TRBJ2-3,few,16,TRBV6-5,CASSYGSGGFTDTQYF,TGTGCCAGCAGTTACGGTAGCGGGGGATTTACAGATACGCAGTATTTT
TRBD1,TRBJ2-7,NA,14,TRBV7-2,CASSPGQKTYEQYF,TGTGCCAGCAGCCCGGGACAGAAAACCTACGAGCAGTACTTC
TRBD1,TRBJ1-2,once,15,TRBV7-6,CASSSPGTGYYGYTF,TGTGCCAGCAGCTCCCCAGGGACAGGTTACTATGGCTACACCTTC
NA,TRBJ2-5,NA,15,TRBV9,CASSVNRATQETQYF,TGTGCCAGCAGCGTAAACAGGGCAACTCAAGAGACCCAGTACTTC
TRBD1,TRBJ2-7,NA,15,TRBV11-2,CASRTLRGRAIEQYF,TGTGCCAGCAGGACACTCAGGGGGCGAGCCATCGAGCAGTACTTC
NA,TRBJ1-1,NA,13,TRBV7-3,CASSPTPGAEAFF,TGTGCCAGCAGCCCGACTCCAGGGGCTGAAGCTTTCTTT
TRBD2,TRBJ2-2,NA,15,TRBV27,CASSLGAGVTGELFF,TGTGCCAGCAGTTTGGGAGCGGGGGTAACCGGGGAGCTGTTTTTT
NA,TRBJ2-1,few,15,TRBV24-1,CATSERTNWNNEQFF,TGTGCCACCAGTGAAAGGACGAACTGGAACAATGAGCAGTTCTTC
NA,TRBJ1-5,NA,14,TRBV9,CASSVGGTNQPQHF,TGTGCCAGCAGCGTAGGGGGGACCAATCAGCCCCAGCATTTT
NA,TRBJ2-5,NA,17,TRBV12-3/TRBV12-4,CASSRRNRAHPQETQYF,TGTGCCAGCAGTAGACGTAACAGGGCACACCCTCAAGAGACCCAGTACTTC
NA,TRBJ1-5,NA,16,TRBV7-3,CASSPNQGFGNQPQHF,TGTGCCAGCAGCCCAAACCAGGGGTTCGGTAATCAGCCCCAGCATTTT
TRBD1,TRBJ1-2,NA,14,TRBV6-1,CASSDRTGGYGYTF,TGTGCCAGCAGTGACCGGACAGGGGGATATGGCTACACCTTC
NA,TRBJ2-1,NA,15,TRBV18,CASSPEAGSYNEQFF,TGTGCCAGCTCACCAGAGGCAGGCTCCTACAATGAGCAGTTCTTC
NA,TRBJ1-5,NA,15,TRBV27,CASRSTRTVPVPQHF,TGTGCCAGCCGATCCACTCGGACAGTGCCGGTGCCCCAGCATTTT
NA,TRBJ2-3,NA,15,TRBV11-2,CASSLLVSLTDTQYF,TGTGCCAGCAGCTTACTTGTCAGCCTCACAGATACGCAGTATTTT
NA,TRBJ1-1,once,17,TRBV7-2,CASSPHSPVALNTEAFF,TGTGCCAGCAGCCCCCATTCGCCTGTGGCCCTGAACACTGAAGCTTTCTTT
NA,TRBJ1-5,few,15,TRBV15,CATSRPERVDRPQHF,TGTGCCACCAGCAGACCCGAGAGGGTGGATCGGCCCCAGCATTTT
NA,TRBJ1-5,NA,14,TRBV6-1,CASSRRGGDQPQHF,TGTGCCAGCAGCCGTAGAGGGGGTGATCAGCCCCAGCATTTT
NA,TRBJ1-4,few,13,TRBV11-3,CASSLRGNEKLFF,TGTGCCAGCAGCTTGAGGGGAAATGAAAAACTGTTTTTT
NA,TRBJ2-2,NA,12,TRBV5-5,CASSLSGRELFF,TGTGCCAGCAGCTTGAGTGGGAGGGAGCTGTTTTTT
NA,TRBJ1-1,NA,11,TRBV5-5,CASSLNTEAFF,TGTGCCAGCAGCTTAAACACTGAAGCTTTCTTT
NA,TRBJ1-1,few,13,TRBV7-3,CASSARMDTEAFF,TGTGCCAGCAGCGCTAGGATGGACACTGAAGCTTTCTTT
NA,TRBJ2-5,NA,13,TRBV27,CATKQGASGTQYF,TGTGCCACCAAGCAAGGGGCGTCAGGGACCCAGTACTTC
NA,TRBJ1-1,NA,11,TRBV20-1,CSAREGPEAFF,TGCAGTGCTAGAGAGGGGCCTGAAGCTTTCTTT
NA,TRBJ1-2,once,15,TRBV4-1,CASSQEGGAPPGYTF,TGCGCCAGCAGCCAAGAAGGAGGGGCACCGCCCGGCTACACCTTC
NA,TRBJ2-6,once,15,TRBV5-6,CASSTPWSGANVLTF,TGTGCCAGCAGCACCCCATGGTCTGGGGCCAACGTCCTGACTTTC